Listed below are T cell receptor beta chains from one sample, sequenced in a study of T cells in Graves' hyperthyroidism and ophthalmopathy. TCRdb passed the multiplex PCR reads through MiXCR, listing each CDR3 protein once. The sample holds about half a million distinct CDR3 sequences, around a quarter seen once. Material: blood. These receptors all stem from a woman between 25 and 40 years old with Graves' ophthalmopathy. Each CDR3 is given with its conserved first and last residue. A D gene is named only where the DNA matches it firmly. Not all rows give a size; the values are once, few, many and, for expanded clones, a class.

cdr3_length: 15; v_call: TRBV11-2; d_call: -; j_call: TRBJ2-7; clone_size: -; cdr3_aa: CASSKLTGARHEQYF; cdr3_nt: TGTGCCAGCAGCAAATTGACGGGGGCGCGCCACGAGCAGTACTTC
cdr3_length: 14; v_call: TRBV15; d_call: -; j_call: TRBJ1-1; clone_size: many; cdr3_aa: CATSQTRWDTEAFF; cdr3_nt: TGTGCCACCAGCCAAACCCGGTGGGACACTGAAGCTTTCTTT
cdr3_length: 13; v_call: TRBV11-2; d_call: -; j_call: TRBJ2-2; clone_size: many; cdr3_aa: CASSRANTGELFF; cdr3_nt: TGTGCCAGCAGCCGTGCAAACACCGGGGAGCTGTTTTTT
cdr3_length: 15; v_call: TRBV20-1; d_call: TRBD1; j_call: TRBJ1-6; clone_size: few; cdr3_aa: CSARRRQGVDSPLHF; cdr3_nt: TGCAGTGCTAGGAGAAGACAGGGTGTTGATTCACCCCTCCACTTT
cdr3_length: 18; v_call: TRBV12-3/TRBV12-4; d_call: TRBD2; j_call: TRBJ2-3; clone_size: -; cdr3_aa: CASSFPSASGGAADTQYF; cdr3_nt: TGTGCCAGCAGTTTTCCTTCGGCTAGCGGGGGGGCGGCAGATACGCAGTATTTT
cdr3_length: 18; v_call: TRBV5-1; d_call: -; j_call: TRBJ1-3; clone_size: -; cdr3_aa: CASSWRSPADNSGNTIYF; cdr3_nt: TGCGCCAGCAGCTGGAGGAGCCCGGCAGATAATTCTGGAAACACCATATATTTT
cdr3_length: 11; v_call: TRBV28; d_call: -; j_call: TRBJ1-5; clone_size: -; cdr3_aa: CASSSSGPQHF; cdr3_nt: TGTGCCAGCAGTTCCTCCGGGCCCCAGCATTTT
cdr3_length: 14; v_call: TRBV7-9; d_call: -; j_call: TRBJ2-7; clone_size: many; cdr3_aa: CASSLRGISYEQYF; cdr3_nt: TGTGCCAGCAGCTTACGGGGGATCTCCTACGAGCAGTACTTC
cdr3_length: 14; v_call: TRBV12-3/TRBV12-4; d_call: TRBD1; j_call: TRBJ1-5; clone_size: -; cdr3_aa: CASGDPGTGQPQHF; cdr3_nt: TGTGCCAGCGGGGATCCCGGGACAGGCCAGCCCCAGCATTTT
cdr3_length: 14; v_call: TRBV20-1; d_call: -; j_call: TRBJ2-5; clone_size: many; cdr3_aa: CSARPDLSWETQYF; cdr3_nt: TGCAGTGCTCGTCCGGACCTAAGCTGGGAGACCCAGTACTTC
cdr3_length: 15; v_call: TRBV12-3/TRBV12-4; d_call: -; j_call: TRBJ2-7; clone_size: many; cdr3_aa: CASSLGGPVNYEQYF; cdr3_nt: TGTGCCAGCAGTTTAGGGGGACCGGTAAACTACGAGCAGTACTTC
cdr3_length: 16; v_call: TRBV7-9; d_call: TRBD1; j_call: TRBJ2-7; clone_size: many; cdr3_aa: CASSPRVAGGIYEQYF; cdr3_nt: TGTGCCAGCAGCCCAAGGGTAGCAGGGGGCATCTACGAGCAGTACTTC
cdr3_length: 14; v_call: TRBV11-2; d_call: -; j_call: TRBJ2-2; clone_size: -; cdr3_aa: CASSGGMNTGELFF; cdr3_nt: TGTGCCAGCAGCGGGGGCATGAACACCGGGGAGCTGTTTTTT
cdr3_length: 16; v_call: TRBV3-1; d_call: TRBD1; j_call: TRBJ1-2; clone_size: -; cdr3_aa: CASSQDPGQGKYGYTF; cdr3_nt: TGTGCCAGCAGCCAAGATCCGGGACAGGGGAAATATGGCTACACCTTC
cdr3_length: 18; v_call: TRBV12-3/TRBV12-4; d_call: TRBD1; j_call: TRBJ1-1; clone_size: -; cdr3_aa: CASANRGEWDRINTEAFF; cdr3_nt: TGTGCCAGCGCAAATAGGGGGGAGTGGGACAGGATTAACACTGAAGCTTTCTTT
cdr3_length: 13; v_call: TRBV19; d_call: -; j_call: TRBJ2-5; clone_size: many; cdr3_aa: CASRLGAAETQYF; cdr3_nt: TGTGCCAGTAGGCTGGGGGCCGCAGAGACCCAGTACTTC
cdr3_length: 12; v_call: TRBV19; d_call: -; j_call: TRBJ1-2; clone_size: many; cdr3_aa: CASSTQVYGYTF; cdr3_nt: TGTGCCTCCTCGACCCAGGTCTATGGCTACACCTTC
cdr3_length: 14; v_call: TRBV2; d_call: TRBD1; j_call: TRBJ1-1; clone_size: many; cdr3_aa: CASLQGASGTEAFF; cdr3_nt: TGTGCCAGCTTACAGGGGGCTTCGGGAACTGAAGCTTTCTTT
cdr3_length: 13; v_call: TRBV11-2; d_call: -; j_call: TRBJ1-5; clone_size: many; cdr3_aa: CASSSMDNQPQHF; cdr3_nt: TGTGCCAGCAGCTCCATGGACAATCAGCCCCAGCATTTT
cdr3_length: 17; v_call: TRBV7-8; d_call: TRBD1; j_call: TRBJ1-5; clone_size: few; cdr3_aa: CASSWDRGGFSNQPQHF; cdr3_nt: TGTGCCAGCAGCTGGGACAGGGGGGGTTTTAGCAATCAGCCCCAGCATTTT
cdr3_length: 11; v_call: TRBV11-2; d_call: -; j_call: TRBJ2-4; clone_size: many; cdr3_aa: CASSSINIQYF; cdr3_nt: TGTGCCAGCAGCTCTATAAACATTCAGTACTTC
cdr3_length: 14; v_call: TRBV7-6; d_call: TRBD2; j_call: TRBJ2-5; clone_size: many; cdr3_aa: CASSLWREGETQYF; cdr3_nt: TGTGCCAGCAGCTTATGGCGGGAGGGAGAGACCCAGTACTTC
cdr3_length: 14; v_call: TRBV12-3/TRBV12-4; d_call: TRBD1; j_call: TRBJ2-7; clone_size: -; cdr3_aa: CASSSGTGGFMLYF; cdr3_nt: TGTGCCAGCAGTTCCGGGACAGGGGGCTTTATGTTGTACTTC